This T cell receptor (beta chain) is drawn from a study of blood T cell repertoires in COVID-19 (TCRdb year 2020). About the investigation overall: The collaborator samples originated in the United States, Italy and Spain and spanned the acute and convalescent phases of COVID-19. The material from the prospective study consisted of cDNA or gDNA derived from T cells, B-cell-depleted T cells, or PBMCs. Deeply sampled blood TCRbeta repertoires from subjects exposed to, actively infected with, or recovered from COVID-19 were included in the dataset. A freely available public database, intended as a resource for researchers studying the immune response to SARS-CoV-2, is where the repertoires were released. Samples came from the ongoing ImmuneRACE study (first 160 participants) plus 1,254 subjects from 6 global collaborators. Nearly every sample came with metadata listing a de-identified subject ID, COVID-19 status, age in years and sex. HLA class I and class II types, where available, came from metadata supplied by the sample provider rather than from assay-based typing.

In the prospective study, participants were roughly 18 to 95 years old, resided in about two dozen geographic areas of the United States, and were enrolled through a virtual design. In the prospective study, cohorts were assigned on the basis of participant-reported clinical history obtained from a screening survey and a study questionnaire. ImmuneRACE Cohort 3 recovered participants were defined by two consecutive negative NP/OP PCR tests, healthcare professional clearance, or symptom resolution. In the prospective study, whole blood, serum and a nasopharyngeal or oropharyngeal swab were collected from each participant by mobile phlebotomists. Participants in the prospective study had the option to provide additional blood draws and questionnaires over a roughly two-month period. Before DNA extraction, blood samples from the prospective study were shipped at room temperature or frozen. This clone came up once. This receptor's antigen is unknown. No per-base quality is available; no much larger clone lies one base away.

Points the paper makes about the study in general: How much clinical and demographic metadata was included differed by source and by participant, and the metadata was provided uncurated.

TCRbeta CDR3 regions were amplified from genomic DNA using the immunoSEQ Assay, a bias-controlled multiplex PCR. The original pipeline was this. The number of nucleated cells in each sample was estimated by amplification of reference gene primers within the assay. Sequence reads were collapsed and filtered to measure the absolute abundance of every unique TCRbeta CDR3 rearrangement. For each sample, productive Simpson clonality was calculated as the square root of Simpson's diversity index over productive rearrangements. TCRdb took this table from immuneACCESS and kept in-frame rearrangements with V and J called. Such tables lack part of the clones; where checked against another copy, unresolved V genes explain under half of the gap, and the rest is unexplained. V and J calls and clone size follow that table, whereas D and trimming were derived from the DNA. Recorded for this sample are hundreds of thousands of clones; more than 75% of them occurred a single time. Roughly 1.7% of the sample rests with the top ten.

The specimen was PBMCs or T cells enriched from blood (not recorded which). The receptor's source is a woman in her fifties or sixties who had recovered from COVID-19.

Read as DNA, the sequence is TGTGCCAGCAGCCAACTGGACAGGGCCTTTAGCACAGATACGCAGTATTTT. This sequence encodes CASSQLDRAFSTDTQYF. The V and J genes are TRBV4-2 and TRBJ2-3, and 8 junctional nucleotides match TRBD1. According to the germline V gene, CDR1 reads LGHNA and CDR2 reads YNFKEQ. The CDR3 contains 17 residues, cysteine and phenylalanine counted. The CDR3 DNA has 51 bases and is translated from base 1. Clipping removes 2 bases from V and 0 bases from J, with 7 as the unmatched junction base count.